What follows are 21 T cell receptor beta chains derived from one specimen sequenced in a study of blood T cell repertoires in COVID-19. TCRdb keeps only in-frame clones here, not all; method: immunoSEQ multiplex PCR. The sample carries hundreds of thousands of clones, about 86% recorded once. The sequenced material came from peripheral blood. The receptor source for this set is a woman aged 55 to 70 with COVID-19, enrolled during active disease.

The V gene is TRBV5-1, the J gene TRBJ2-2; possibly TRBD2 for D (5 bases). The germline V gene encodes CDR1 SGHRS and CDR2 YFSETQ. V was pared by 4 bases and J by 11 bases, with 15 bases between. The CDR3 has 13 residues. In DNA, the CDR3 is TGCGCCAGCAGCGCGGGCATTTTAGGAGAGCTGTTTTTT. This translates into CASSAGILGELFF.

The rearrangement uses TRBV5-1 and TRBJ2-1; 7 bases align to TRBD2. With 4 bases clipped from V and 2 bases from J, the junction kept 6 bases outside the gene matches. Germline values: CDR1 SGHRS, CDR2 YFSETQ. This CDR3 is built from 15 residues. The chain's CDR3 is CASSEQGGAYNEQFF. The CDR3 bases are TGCGCCAGCAGCGAGCAGGGAGGGGCCTACAATGAGCAGTTCTTC.

CDR3 nucleotide sequence: TGTGCCAGCAGCCTCAAACCGGGACAGGGGGCAAACTATGGCTACACCTTC. It yields the protein CASSLKPGQGANYGYTF. This chain connects TRBV5-4 to TRBJ1-2; 12 nucleotides line up with TRBD1. The CDR3 covers 17 residues. The V and J ends lost 4 bases and 2 bases, in that order; junction bases with no gene match: 9. The germline CDR1 and CDR2 sequences are SGHNT and YYREEE (reference sequence).

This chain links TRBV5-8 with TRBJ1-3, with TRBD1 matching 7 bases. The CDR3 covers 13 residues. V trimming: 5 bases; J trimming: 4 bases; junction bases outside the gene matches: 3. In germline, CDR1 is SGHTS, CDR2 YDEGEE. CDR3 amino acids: CASSLDRGNTIYF. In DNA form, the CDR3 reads TGTGCCAGCAGTCTGGACAGGGGAAACACCATATATTTT. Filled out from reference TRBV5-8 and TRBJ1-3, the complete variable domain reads EAGVTQSPTHLIKTRGQQATLRCSPISGHTSVYWYQQALGLGLQFLLWYDEGEERNRGNFPPRFSGRQFPNYSSELNVNALELEDSALYLCASSLDRGNTIYFGEGSWLTVV.

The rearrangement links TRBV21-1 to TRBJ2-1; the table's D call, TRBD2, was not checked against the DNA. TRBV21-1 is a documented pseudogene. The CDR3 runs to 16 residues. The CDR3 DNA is TGTGCCAGCAGCGGAGACTATCTAGTTCCCCTCTTCGAGCAGTTCTTC. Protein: CASSGDYLVPLFEQFF.

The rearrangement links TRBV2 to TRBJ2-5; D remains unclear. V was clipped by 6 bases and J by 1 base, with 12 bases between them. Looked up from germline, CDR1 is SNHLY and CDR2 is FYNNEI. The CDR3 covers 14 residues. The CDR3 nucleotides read TGTGCCAGCAGACTGACTGGGTCCCAAGAGACCCAGTACTTC. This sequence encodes CASRLTGSQETQYF.

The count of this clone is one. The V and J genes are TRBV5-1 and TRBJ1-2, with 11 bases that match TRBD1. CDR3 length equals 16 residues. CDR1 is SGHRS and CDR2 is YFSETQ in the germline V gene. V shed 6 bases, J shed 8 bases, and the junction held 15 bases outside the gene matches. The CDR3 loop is CASKKRDGQGARGYTF. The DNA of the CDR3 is TGCGCCAGCAAAAAAAGGGACGGACAGGGGGCAAGGGGCTACACCTTC.

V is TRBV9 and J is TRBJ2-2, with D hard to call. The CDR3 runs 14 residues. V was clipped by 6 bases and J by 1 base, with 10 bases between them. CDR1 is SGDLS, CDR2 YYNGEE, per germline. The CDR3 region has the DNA TGTGCCAGCAAAGGAGCCAGGAACACCGGGGAGCTGTTTTTT. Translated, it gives CASKGARNTGELFF. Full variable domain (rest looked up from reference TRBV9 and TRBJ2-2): DSGVTQTPKHLITATGQRVTLRCSPRSGDLSVYWYQQSLDQGLQFLIQYYNGEERAKGNILERFSAQQFPDLHSELNLSSLELGDSALYFCASKGARNTGELFFGEGSRLTVL.

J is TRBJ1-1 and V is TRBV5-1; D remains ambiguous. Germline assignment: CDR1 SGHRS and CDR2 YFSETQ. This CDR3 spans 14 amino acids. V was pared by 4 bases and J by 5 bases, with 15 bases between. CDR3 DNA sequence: TGCGCCAGCAGCAAGACCATTACGCGGACTGAAGCTTTCTTT. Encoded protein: CASSKTITRTEAFF.

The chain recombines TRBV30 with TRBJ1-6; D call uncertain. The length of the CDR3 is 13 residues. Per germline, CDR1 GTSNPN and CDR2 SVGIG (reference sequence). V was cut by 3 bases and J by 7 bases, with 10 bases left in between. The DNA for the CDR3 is TGTGCCTGGAGGTGGGAGGGAAATTCACCCCTCCACTTT. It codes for CAWRWEGNSPLHF.

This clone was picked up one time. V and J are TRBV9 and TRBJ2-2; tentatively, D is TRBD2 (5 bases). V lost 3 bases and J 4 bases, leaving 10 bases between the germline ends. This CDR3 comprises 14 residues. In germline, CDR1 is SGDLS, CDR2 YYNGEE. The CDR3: CASSASGSTGELFF. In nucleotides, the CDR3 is TGTGCCAGCAGCGCAAGCGGTAGCACCGGGGAGCTGTTTTTT.

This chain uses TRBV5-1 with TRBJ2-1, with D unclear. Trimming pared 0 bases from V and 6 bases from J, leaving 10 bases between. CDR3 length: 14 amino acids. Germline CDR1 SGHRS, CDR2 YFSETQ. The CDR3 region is CASSLVTAGNEQFF. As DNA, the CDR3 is TGCGCCAGCAGCTTGGTTACAGCCGGCAATGAGCAGTTCTTC.

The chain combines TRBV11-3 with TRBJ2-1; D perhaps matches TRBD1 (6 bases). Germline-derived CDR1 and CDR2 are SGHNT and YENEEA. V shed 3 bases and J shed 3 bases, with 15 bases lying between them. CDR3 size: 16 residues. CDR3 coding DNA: TGTGCCAGCAGCTTCATAGACGGACAGAGCTACAATGAGCAGTTCTTC. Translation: CASSFIDGQSYNEQFF.

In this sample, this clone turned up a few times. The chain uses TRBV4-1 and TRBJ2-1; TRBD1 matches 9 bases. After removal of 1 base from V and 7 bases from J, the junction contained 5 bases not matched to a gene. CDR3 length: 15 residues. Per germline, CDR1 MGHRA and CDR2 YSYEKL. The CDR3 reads CASSQGTGGWNEQFF. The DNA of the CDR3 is TGCGCCAGCAGCCAAGGAACAGGGGGCTGGAATGAGCAGTTCTTC.

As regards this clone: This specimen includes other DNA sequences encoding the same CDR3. The CDR3 reads CASSTGGTEAFF. CDR3 DNA: TGTGCCAGCAGTACGGGAGGCACTGAAGCTTTCTTT. The chain carries TRBV6-5 and TRBJ1-1; D unclear. V was clipped by 5 bases and J by 4 bases, with 8 bases between them. Germline lookup yields CDR1 MNHEY and CDR2 SVGAGI. The CDR3 has 12 residues.

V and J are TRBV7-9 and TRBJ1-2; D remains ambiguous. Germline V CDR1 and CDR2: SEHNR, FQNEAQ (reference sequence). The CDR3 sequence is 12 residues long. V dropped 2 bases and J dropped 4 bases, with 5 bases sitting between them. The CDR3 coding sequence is TGTGCCAGCAGCTTAAAGCCCTATGGCTACACCTTC. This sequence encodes CASSLKPYGYTF.

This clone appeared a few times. The CDR3 reads CAWSPGSGVVETQYF. The CDR3 region has the DNA TGTGCCTGGAGTCCGGGGTCAGGCGTGGTAGAGACCCAGTACTTC. V usage is TRBV30 and J usage is TRBJ2-5, with D perhaps TRBD2 (5 bases). V shed 2 bases and J shed 4 bases, with 17 bases lying between them. Per germline, CDR1 GTSNPN and CDR2 SVGIG (reference sequence). CDR3 length equals 15 residues.

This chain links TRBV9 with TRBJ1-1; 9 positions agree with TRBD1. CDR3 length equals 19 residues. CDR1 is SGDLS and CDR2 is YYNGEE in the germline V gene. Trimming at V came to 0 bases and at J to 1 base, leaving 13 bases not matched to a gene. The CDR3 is CASSVGLDRGIRGNTEAFF. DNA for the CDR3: TGTGCCAGCAGCGTAGGGTTGGACAGGGGTATAAGAGGGAACACTGAAGCTTTCTTT.

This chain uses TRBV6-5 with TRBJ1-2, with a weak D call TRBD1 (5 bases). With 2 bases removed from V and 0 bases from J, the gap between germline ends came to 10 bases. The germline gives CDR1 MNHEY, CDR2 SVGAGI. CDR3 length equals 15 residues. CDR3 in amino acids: CASSYRGIANYGYTF. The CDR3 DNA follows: TGTGCCAGCAGTTACAGGGGAATAGCTAACTATGGCTACACCTTC.

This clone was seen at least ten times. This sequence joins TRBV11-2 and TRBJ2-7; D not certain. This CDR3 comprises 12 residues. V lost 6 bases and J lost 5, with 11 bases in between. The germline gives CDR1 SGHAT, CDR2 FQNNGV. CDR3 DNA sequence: TGTGCCAGCAGGGCGAGCGCACACGAGCAGTACTTC. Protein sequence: CASRASAHEQYF.

The CDR3 sequence is CASSRAGVDYGYTF. The CDR3 bases are TGTGCCAGCAGCCGCGCGGGGGTTGACTATGGCTACACCTTC. This sequence joins TRBV6-5 and TRBJ1-2; D is possibly TRBD1 (5 bases). The germline V and J ends were trimmed by 6 bases and 3 bases, with 14 bases remaining between them. The CDR3 is made up of 14 amino acids. Germline CDR1 is MNHEY and CDR2 is SVGAGI.